This T cell receptor (beta chain) emerged from a study of naive and memory T cell subsets. The study's findings and limits: Over 95% of naive TCR sequences appeared only once, unlike memory subsets.

In this sample, this clonotype turned up many times. No antigen is known for it. An equimolar mix of two oligonucleotides served as the beta constant-region primer for TRBC1 and TRBC2. TCRdb fed the UMI-ligation and nested PCR reads into MiXCR, producing one record per CDR3 protein. The sample holds about 85,000 distinct CDR3 sequences, around 13% seen once. This CDR3 is 14 amino acids long. V lost 7 bases to trimming and J lost 1 base; unmatched junction nucleotides: 4. From germline, CDR1 is MDHEN and CDR2 SYDVKM. CMV status came from CD4+ IFNgamma after overnight CMV lysate stimulation. Cells stained for CD3, CD4, CD8, CD45RA, CD27 and viability were sorted into four CD45RA/CD27 subsets.

The sample consisted of central memory CD4+ T cells from blood. This chain connects TRBV28 to TRBJ2-3; 8 bases are a match to TRBD2. The receptor's source is a human donor in good health. The chain's CDR3 is CASIRAGGTDTQYF. CDR3 coding DNA: TGTGCCAGCATCCGAGCGGGGGGCACAGATACGCAGTATTTT. Using reference TRBV28 and TRBJ2-3 for the parts outside the CDR3, the full variable domain is DVKVTQSSRYLVKRTGEKVFLECVQDMDHENMFWYRQDPGLGLRLIYFSYDVKMKEKGDIPEGYSVSREKKERFSLILESASTNQTSMYLCASIRAGGTDTQYFGPGTRLTVL.